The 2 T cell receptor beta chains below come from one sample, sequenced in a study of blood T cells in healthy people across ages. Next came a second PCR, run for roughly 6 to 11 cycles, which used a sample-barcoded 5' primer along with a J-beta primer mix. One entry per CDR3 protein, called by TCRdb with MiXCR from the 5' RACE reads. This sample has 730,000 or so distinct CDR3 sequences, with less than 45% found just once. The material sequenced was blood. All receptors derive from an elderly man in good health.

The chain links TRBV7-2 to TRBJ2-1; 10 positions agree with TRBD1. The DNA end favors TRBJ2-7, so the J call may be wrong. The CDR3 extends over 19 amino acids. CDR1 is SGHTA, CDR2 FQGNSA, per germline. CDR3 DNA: TGTGCCAGCAGCTTAGATTGGCGGACAGGGGGAGGATCCTACAATGAGCAGTACTTC. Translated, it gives CASSLDWRTGGGSYNEQYF.

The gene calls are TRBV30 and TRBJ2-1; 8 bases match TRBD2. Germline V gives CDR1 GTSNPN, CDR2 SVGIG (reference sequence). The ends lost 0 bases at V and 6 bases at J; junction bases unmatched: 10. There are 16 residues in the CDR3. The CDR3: CAWSVPRTSLGNEQFF. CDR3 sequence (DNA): TGTGCCTGGAGTGTACCTCGGACTAGCTTGGGCAATGAGCAGTTCTTC.